One sample yielded the 10 T cell receptor beta chains listed below, sequenced in a study of shared clonotypes between healthy human individuals. Some clones are missing from TCRdb's copy, which holds only in-frame ones; the method was immunoSEQ multiplex PCR. The data show roughly 2,300,000 clones, with about 90% seen just once and 0.37% held by the top ten. The sample was naive CD4+ T cells from PBMCs. Subset given: CD45RA+ positively selected. Receptor source: a young man in good health. Some clones in this sample may be carry-over from other donors' samples.

This chain joins TRBV6-4 and TRBJ1-2, with D uncertain. V lost 2 bases, J lost 3 bases, and 7 bases lay in between. CDR1 is MRHNA and CDR2 is SNTAGT in the germline V gene. This CDR3 has 13 residues. The CDR3 region has the DNA TGTGCCAGCAGTGACCCTTACTACTATGGCTACACCTTC. This encodes CASSDPYYYGYTF.

V usage is TRBV4-3 and J usage is TRBJ2-7, with D possibly matching TRBD2 (5 bases). V was shortened by 1 base and J by 4 bases, with 11 bases between the two germline ends. CDR3 length: 14 amino acids. The V gene's germline CDR1 is LGHNA and CDR2 YSLEER. This CDR3 reads CASSQGRTQYEQYF. Here the CDR3 DNA reads TGCGCCAGCAGCCAAGGTCGGACTCAATACGAGCAGTACTTC.

To note about this clone: Additional DNA sequences in this sample encode the identical CDR3. The chain employs TRBV5-4 and TRBJ2-7; the match to TRBD2 covers 7 bases. CDR1 and CDR2 from the germline V gene are SGHNT and YYREEE (reference sequence). The trim removed 1 base at V and 0 bases at J, leaving 4 bases unmatched. The CDR3 spans 15 residues. The CDR3 region has the DNA TGTGCCAGCAGCTTGACCGGGAGGAGCTCCTACGAGCAGTACTTC. It yields the protein CASSLTGRSSYEQYF.

The CDR3 loop is CSFGYSNEQFF. As DNA, the CDR3 is TGCAGCTTTGGATACAGCAATGAGCAGTTCTTC. This chain links TRBV29-1 with TRBJ2-1; D remains ambiguous. This CDR3 spans 11 amino acids. CDR1 SQVTM and CDR2 ANQGSEA come from the germline V gene. The ends were cut back, 8 bases at V and 6 bases at J, with 11 bases in the middle.

This clone was detected only once. V and J are TRBV6-5 and TRBJ2-7; tentative D call: TRBD2 (5 bases). V was trimmed by 4 bases and J by 5 bases, leaving 9 bases between them. CDR1 and CDR2 (germline): MNHEY, SVGAGI. The length of the CDR3 is 12 residues. In DNA form, the CDR3 reads TGTGCCAGCAGTTCTAGCATCCACGAGCAGTACTTC. It encodes CASSSSIHEQYF.

The chain employs TRBV13 and TRBJ1-2; a possible D gene is TRBD1 (5 bases). V was clipped by 7 bases and J by 8 bases, with 29 bases between them. Germline assignment: CDR1 PRHDT and CDR2 FYEKMQ (reference sequence). The CDR3 runs to 17 residues. The CDR3 coding sequence is TGTGCCAGCACTCGACCTAGAGGGCCAGGGCGTTCGTACGGCTACACCTTC. Residues: CASTRPRGPGRSYGYTF.

Comment on this clone: The sample contains more than one DNA sequence encoding this CDR3. The chain uses TRBV6-6 and TRBJ1-2; 7 bases map to TRBD1. CDR3 length: 14 residues. Losses at the gene ends were 5 bases for V and 4 bases for J; bases not matched to a gene: 7. Looked up from germline, CDR1 is MNHNY and CDR2 is SVGAGI (reference sequence). The CDR3 DNA sequence: TGTGCCAGCAGTCGAACGACAGGGTCCTATGGCTACACCTTC. Protein: CASSRTTGSYGYTF.

The chain is built from TRBV30 and TRBJ2-7; possible D gene TRBD2, 5 bases. V gave up 2 bases and J gave up 4 bases, with 12 bases separating them. CDR1 and CDR2 (germline): GTSNPN, SVGIG (reference sequence). CDR3 length: 13 residues. CDR3: CAWSTGIVYEQYF. In DNA form, the CDR3 reads TGTGCCTGGAGTACGGGGATTGTGTACGAGCAGTACTTC.

This clone was counted once. Other DNA sequences in this specimen translate into the identical CDR3. The chain's CDR3 is CASSLGTGTDTQYF. The DNA of the CDR3 is TGCGCCAGCAGCTTGGGGACGGGCACAGATACGCAGTATTTT. The chain uses TRBV5-1 and TRBJ2-3; D gene unclear. Germline V lookup: CDR1 SGHRS, CDR2 YFSETQ. V was cut by 0 bases and J by 1 base, with 6 bases left in between. The CDR3 has 14 residues.

The CDR3 spells CASTLGLAGSSYNEQFF. The CDR3 DNA reads as TGTGCCAGCACCCTGGGGCTAGCGGGAAGCTCCTACAATGAGCAGTTCTTC. This chain joins TRBV7-9 and TRBJ2-1; 9 nucleotides line up with TRBD2. The CDR3 spans 17 residues. In germline, CDR1 is SEHNR, CDR2 FQNEAQ (reference sequence). V lost 7 bases and J lost 0; bases outside the gene matches: 10.